A single sample is the source of the 32 T cell receptor beta chains below, sequenced in a study of T cell responses to AZD1222 COVID-19 vaccine. The table came from immunoSEQ multiplex PCR; TCRdb's copy has only in-frame clones and leaves some out. The top ten clones hold less than 9% of a sample with 86,000 or so clones, roughly 90% of them seen once. The input for sequencing was peripheral blood, taken 28 days after the second AZD1222 dose. The receptors come from an adult who received the AZD1222 COVID-19 vaccine.

The chain carries TRBV15 and TRBJ2-7; TRBD1 might be the D (5 bases). This CDR3 spans 13 amino acids. The germline CDR1 and CDR2 sequences are LNHNV and YYDKDF (reference sequence). V lost 1 base and J lost 2, with 6 bases in between. CDR3 loop: CATSRGQPYEQYF. CDR3 coding DNA: TGTGCCACCAGCAGAGGACAGCCCTACGAGCAGTACTTC.

The chain uses TRBV4-3 and TRBJ1-6; D remains unclear. Germline V CDR1 and CDR2: LGHNA, YSLEER. Trimming left V 0 bases short and J 3 bases short, with 6 bases between. CDR3 size: 15 residues. The CDR3 reads CASSQDLSYNSPLHF. CDR3 DNA: TGCGCCAGCAGCCAAGATCTGAGCTATAATTCACCCCTCCACTTT.

V and J are TRBV6-5 and TRBJ2-1; 10 bases agree with TRBD2. Per the germline V gene, CDR1 is MNHEY and CDR2 is SVGAGI. The CDR3 extends over 15 amino acids. J lost 2 bases, V lost 6 bases, and 4 bases had no gene match. CDR3 sequence: CASSRGLAAYNEQFF. Written as DNA, the CDR3 is TGTGCCAGCAGCCGCGGACTAGCGGCCTACAATGAGCAGTTCTTC.

The chain uses TRBV28 and TRBJ1-6; D is perhaps TRBD1 (6 bases). Germline assignment: CDR1 MDHEN and CDR2 SYDVKM. CDR3 size: 13 residues. The germline V and J ends were trimmed by 9 bases and 15 bases, with 21 bases remaining between them. In nucleotides, the CDR3 is TGTGCCAGTATGCTACAGGGCCCCGATCACCTCCACTTT. Translating gives CASMLQGPDHLHF.

This clone was counted a single time. V gene TRBV6-6 combines with J gene TRBJ2-3; 7 positions match TRBD2. After removal of 5 bases from V and 6 bases from J, the junction contained 14 bases not matched to a gene. Germline-derived CDR1 and CDR2 are MNHNY and SVGAGI (reference sequence). The CDR3 is made up of 16 amino acids. The CDR3 loop reads CASSTTKAGSIDTQYF. The CDR3 DNA is TGTGCCAGCAGTACCACTAAAGCGGGATCGATTGATACGCAGTATTTT.

This sequence joins TRBV14 and TRBJ2-1; 9 bases line up with TRBD2. This CDR3 spans 17 amino acids. The germline V gene has CDR1 SGHDN and CDR2 FVKESK. V shed 4 bases, J shed 8 bases, and the junction held 15 bases outside the gene matches. The chain's CDR3 is CASSPLLGGRARDEQFF. CDR3 DNA sequence: TGTGCCAGCAGCCCGTTACTCGGCGGGAGGGCCCGCGATGAGCAGTTCTTC.

The genes are TRBV14 and TRBJ1-6, with 10 bases identical to TRBD1. The V and J ends lost 2 bases and 4 bases, in that order; junction bases with no gene match: 2. The CDR3 runs 16 residues. Germline CDR1 reads SGHDN; CDR2 reads FVKESK. DNA of the CDR3: TGTGCCAGCAGCCAAAGACAGGGGGCTTATAATTCACCCCTCCACTTT. Its protein product is CASSQRQGAYNSPLHF. The entire variable domain, with the rest obtained from reference TRBV14 and TRBJ1-6, is as follows: EAGVTQFPSHSVIEKGQTVTLRCDPISGHDNLYWYRRVMGKEIKFLLHFVKESKQDESGMPNNRFLAERTGGTYSTLKVQPAELEDSGVYFCASSQRQGAYNSPLHFGNGTRLTVT.

This sequence joins TRBV2 and TRBJ2-3, with a weak D call TRBD2 (6 bases). Germline CDR1 is SNHLY and CDR2 is FYNNEI. V dropped 4 bases and J dropped 5 bases, with 13 bases sitting between them. CDR3 length: 14 amino acids. The CDR3 region is CASSVGRYRDTQYF. In nucleotides, the CDR3 is TGTGCCAGCAGTGTGGGGAGGTACCGAGATACGCAGTATTTT.

The chain employs TRBV27 and TRBJ1-2, with TRBD1 as a possible D gene (6 bases). Germline V gene lookup returns CDR1 MNHEY and CDR2 SMNVEV (reference sequence). Trimming cost V 4 bases and J 5 bases, with 14 bases left between them. CDR3 length: 14 residues. CDR3 sequence (DNA): TGTGCCAGCAGTTCCAGGGGCTCTAGGTATGGCTACACCTTC. Its translation is CASSSRGSRYGYTF.

The chain links TRBV4-3 to TRBJ1-2, with D tentatively TRBD1 (6 bases). CDR3 length: 16 amino acids. The germline V gene has CDR1 LGHNA and CDR2 YSLEER. The germline V and J ends were trimmed by 1 base and 5 bases, with 17 bases remaining between them. The CDR3, as DNA: TGCGCCAGCAGCCAAGTCGGGGGACAAGCGTCATATGGCTACACCTTC. This gives the protein CASSQVGGQASYGYTF.

The V and J genes are TRBV27 and TRBJ2-1; 8 nucleotides match TRBD1. Germline CDR1 MNHEY, CDR2 SMNVEV (reference sequence). The CDR3 extends over 15 amino acids. Trimming cost V 2 bases and J 8 bases; bases outside gene matches: 8. The DNA for the CDR3 is TGTGCCAGCAGTTTAAGTGGACAGGGATGGCATGAGCAGTTCTTC. Amino acid sequence: CASSLSGQGWHEQFF.

CDR3 loop: CSVARTTGMNTEAFF. Written as DNA, the CDR3 is TGCAGCGTTGCCCGGACGACAGGAATGAACACTGAAGCTTTCTTT. This sequence joins TRBV29-1 and TRBJ1-1; maybe TRBD1 (6 bases). The CDR3 is made up of 15 amino acids. Germline V lookup: CDR1 SQVTM, CDR2 ANQGSEA. V lost 4 bases and J lost 0, with 15 bases in between.

The chain has TRBV18 and TRBJ2-1; 11 bases line up with TRBD2. The CDR3 consists of 15 residues. V lost 5 bases and J lost 2; bases outside the gene matches: 2. Germline lookup yields CDR1 KGHSH and CDR2 LQKENI. The CDR3 sequence: CASSVLAGAYNEQFF. As DNA, the CDR3 is TGTGCCAGCTCAGTACTAGCGGGAGCCTACAATGAGCAGTTCTTC.

The rearrangement links TRBV30 to TRBJ1-1; possibly TRBD1 for D (6 bases). The CDR3 runs to 13 residues. V dropped 2 bases and J dropped 4 bases, with 11 bases sitting between them. Germline-derived CDR1 and CDR2 are GTSNPN and SVGIG (reference sequence). DNA of the CDR3: TGTGCCTGGAGTCGCACAGGGCCCACTGAAGCTTTCTTT. Translated: CAWSRTGPTEAFF.

This chain uses TRBV6-5 with TRBJ1-5; no clear D. V was cut by 6 bases and J by 3 bases, with 6 bases left in between. The CDR3 extends over 12 amino acids. CDR1 MNHEY and CDR2 SVGAGI come from the germline V gene. CDR3 DNA sequence: TGTGCCAGCAGCCATACCAATCAGCCCCAGCATTTT. The encoded protein is CASSHTNQPQHF.

The chain combines TRBV7-2 with TRBJ2-1, with D perhaps matching TRBD1 (6 bases). The germline V gene has CDR1 SGHTA and CDR2 FQGNSA. This CDR3 is built from 17 residues. V lost 5 bases, J lost 2 bases, and 19 bases lay in between. DNA for the CDR3: TGTGCCAGCAGCCTTATGGTCCAGGGGCGTGCCTACAATGAGCAGTTCTTC. Protein: CASSLMVQGRAYNEQFF.

This rearrangement joins TRBV7-2 to TRBJ1-2, with D possibly being TRBD1 (5 bases). CDR1 is SGHTA, CDR2 FQGNSA, per germline. With 4 bases removed from V and 4 bases from J, the gap between germline ends came to 13 bases. The CDR3 is made up of 14 amino acids. The CDR3 DNA sequence: TGTGCCAGCAGCTCACCCACAGGACCCTATGGCTACACCTTC. Its translation: CASSSPTGPYGYTF.

For this clone: Other DNA sequences from this sample encode an identical CDR3 as well. The rearrangement joins TRBV7-3 to TRBJ2-7; 7 bases map to TRBD2. Looked up from germline, CDR1 is SGHTA and CDR2 is FQGTGA. J lost 0 bases, V lost 3 bases, and 5 bases had no gene match. CDR3 size: 15 residues. The CDR3 nucleotides are TGTGCCAGCAGCTTGCTAGCGGAGAGCTCCTACGAGCAGTACTTC. Amino acid sequence: CASSLLAESSYEQYF.

This clone is a singleton in its sample. The chain carries TRBV7-2 and TRBJ2-7; D remains ambiguous. The CDR3 totals 12 residues. CDR1 is SGHTA and CDR2 is FQGNSA in the germline V gene. V was clipped by 2 bases and J by 6 bases, with 8 bases between them. The CDR3 loop reads CASSLPSPEQYF. The CDR3 DNA sequence: TGTGCCAGCAGCTTACCCAGTCCCGAGCAGTACTTC.

The chain combines TRBV13 with TRBJ1-4; maybe TRBD1 (6 bases). Trimming cost V 5 bases and J 5 bases, with 12 bases left between them. The CDR3 is 14 amino acids. Germline CDR1 PRHDT, CDR2 FYEKMQ (reference sequence). In DNA form, the CDR3 reads TGTGCCAGCAGCCATCGCACAGGGAATGAAAAACTGTTTTTT. Translating gives CASSHRTGNEKLFF. The variable domain in full, with the rest retrieved from reference TRBV13 and TRBJ1-4, is AAGVIQSPRHLIKEKRETATLKCYPIPRHDTVYWYQQGPGQDPQFLISFYEKMQSDKGSIPDRFSAQQFSDYHSELNMSSLELGDSALYFCASSHRTGNEKLFFGSGTQLSVL.

This clone is a singleton in its sample. The chain recombines TRBV6-4 with TRBJ2-3; D is unclear. The germline gives CDR1 MRHNA, CDR2 SNTAGT. There are 16 residues in the CDR3. V gave up 1 base and J gave up 0 bases, with 11 bases separating them. CDR3 amino acids: CASSDYGGASTDTQYF. The CDR3 nucleotides read TGTGCCAGCAGTGACTATGGCGGAGCGAGCACAGATACGCAGTATTTT.

The chain uses TRBV2 and TRBJ2-7; D gene ambiguous. V shed 2 bases and J shed 4 bases, with 15 bases lying between them. The CDR3 is made up of 15 amino acids. In germline, CDR1 is SNHLY, CDR2 FYNNEI. The CDR3 sequence: CASSELFTLRYEQYF. The CDR3 region has the DNA TGTGCCAGCAGTGAACTCTTCACTCTTAGGTACGAGCAGTACTTC. The whole variable domain, filled in from reference TRBV2 and TRBJ2-7, reads EPEVTQTPSHQVTQMGQEVILRCVPISNHLYFYWYRQILGQKVEFLVSFYNNEISEKSEIFDDQFSVERPDGSNFTLKIRSTKLEDSAMYFCASSELFTLRYEQYFGPGTRLTVT.

This chain uses TRBV7-2 with TRBJ2-4; 7 nucleotides agree with TRBD1. The V gene's germline CDR1 is SGHTA and CDR2 FQGNSA. Losses at the gene ends were 5 bases for V and 9 bases for J; bases not matched to a gene: 16. The CDR3 runs 16 residues. The CDR3 here is CASSVWRTTGSGIQYF. CDR3 nucleotides: TGTGCCAGCAGCGTGTGGCGTACGACAGGGTCGGGCATTCAGTACTTC. The complete variable domain, with remaining parts taken from reference TRBV7-2 and TRBJ2-4, reads GAGVSQSPSNKVTEKGKDVELRCDPISGHTALYWYRQSLGQGLEFLIYFQGNSAPDKSGLPSDRFSAERTGGSVSTLTIQRTQQEDSAVYLCASSVWRTTGSGIQYFGAGTRLSVL.

This clone appeared once. This chain connects TRBV28 to TRBJ2-3; 9 positions match TRBD2. This CDR3 has 17 residues. The germline V gene has CDR1 MDHEN and CDR2 SYDVKM. J was trimmed by 4 bases and V by 3 bases; bases with no gene match: 11. In DNA form, the CDR3 reads TGTGCCAGCAGTTTTGGTTTAGCGGGAGAAGAAGCAGATACGCAGTATTTT. Amino acid sequence: CASSFGLAGEEADTQYF.

This chain uses TRBV10-2 with TRBJ2-3, with a possible D match to TRBD2 (5 bases). The germline V gene encodes CDR1 WSHSY and CDR2 SAAADI. With 3 bases removed from V and 1 base from J, the gap between germline ends came to 11 bases. The CDR3 is 15 amino acids. CDR3: CASSEAVSGTDTQYF. The CDR3 bases are TGCGCCAGCAGTGAAGCGGTCAGCGGCACAGATACGCAGTATTTT.

The V call is TRBV29-1, the J call TRBJ2-1; D remains ambiguous. The V and J ends lost 8 bases and 10 bases respectively, with 15 bases between them. This CDR3 is 11 amino acids long. The germline gives CDR1 SQVTM, CDR2 ANQGSEA. The chain's CDR3 is CSIYTRREQFF. In DNA, the CDR3 is TGCAGCATATACACGAGGCGGGAGCAGTTCTTC.

The V gene is TRBV4-1, the J gene TRBJ2-7; D is perhaps TRBD2 (6 bases). This CDR3 has 16 residues. Germline CDR1 and CDR2: MGHRA and YSYEKL. Trimming took off 0 bases at V and 7 bases at J, with 19 bases between the two ends. The chain's CDR3 is CASSQDRRGATREQYF. CDR3 nucleotides: TGCGCCAGCAGCCAAGATCGGCGGGGAGCCACCCGGGAGCAGTACTTC.

This chain connects TRBV7-2 to TRBJ2-5; D may be TRBD2 (5 bases). V dropped 1 base and J dropped 5 bases, with 11 bases sitting between them. Germline V CDR1 and CDR2: SGHTA, FQGNSA. The CDR3 has 14 amino acids. The CDR3 nucleotides read TGTGCCAGCAGCTTAGGGCCAGGCGGGGAGACCCAGTACTTC. Amino acid sequence: CASSLGPGGETQYF.

This chain joins TRBV7-6 and TRBJ2-1, with 7 bases aligning to TRBD2. This CDR3 is 14 amino acids long. The germline V gene has CDR1 SGHVS and CDR2 FNYEAQ. V trimming: 1 base; J trimming: 9 bases; junction bases outside the gene matches: 6. The DNA of the CDR3 is TGTGCCAGCAGCTTAGTGGCGGGAGCGGGTGAGCAGTTCTTC. Its protein product is CASSLVAGAGEQFF.

In this sample, this clone turned up once. The V call is TRBV28, the J call TRBJ1-2; TRBD1 is a possible D gene (5 bases). V was clipped by 6 bases and J by 2 bases, with 7 bases between them. The germline CDR1 and CDR2 sequences are MDHEN and SYDVKM. CDR3 size: 12 residues. The CDR3 protein is CASRQVNYGYTF. CDR3 bases: TGTGCCAGCAGACAGGTCAACTATGGCTACACCTTC.

The V call is TRBV3-1 (or the pseudogene TRBV3-2), the J call TRBJ1-2; 9 bases are shared with TRBD1. The germline V gene has CDR1 LGHDT and CDR2 YNNKEL (reference sequence). CDR3 length: 15 amino acids. V trimming: 1 base; J trimming: 2 bases; junction bases outside the gene matches: 2. The DNA for the CDR3 is TGTGCCAGCAGCCAAGCGACAGGGGGGAACTATGGCTACACCTTC. Its translation: CASSQATGGNYGYTF.

V gene TRBV25-1 combines with J gene TRBJ2-5, with D tentatively TRBD2 (6 bases). The ends were cut back, 6 bases at V and 4 bases at J, with 18 bases in the middle. Germline V CDR1 and CDR2: MGHDK, SYGVNS. This CDR3 is built from 15 residues. CDR3 residues: CASSTTRRVRETQYF. The CDR3 bases are TGTGCCAGCAGCACAACTCGGAGGGTACGAGAGACCCAGTACTTC.